Listed below are T cell receptor beta chains from one sample, sequenced in a study of blood T cell repertoires in COVID-19. TCRdb's copy holds only in-frame clones and misses some; the assay was immunoSEQ multiplex PCR. The sample records tens of thousands of clones, about four fifths being singletons. The sequenced sample consisted of peripheral blood. Receptor source: a man of 80 years or more with COVID-19, enrolled during active disease. The CDR3 runs from the conserved cysteine through the conserved F or W. A D gene is named only where the DNA matches it firmly. Only part of the rows carry a size: once, few, many, or a class if the clone is expanded.

TRBD2	TRBJ2-1	-	TRBV14	TGTGCCAGCAGCCAGAGGCTAGCGGGGGGTTGGGGCTACAATGAGCAGTTCTTC	CASSQRLAGGWGYNEQFF
TRBD2	TRBJ2-3	once	TRBV7-8	TGTGCCAGCAGCTTAGACTCTCCGGGGGGGCAAGCAGATACGCAGTATTTT	CASSLDSPGGQADTQYF
TRBD1	TRBJ1-2	-	TRBV4-3	TGCGCCAGCAGCCAAGAGACAGGGAACTATGGCTACACCTTC	CASSQETGNYGYTF
-	TRBJ1-4	-	TRBV18	TGTGCCAGCTCACCGGTCCGGACTCGAACTAATGAAAAACTGTTTTTT	CASSPVRTRTNEKLFF
TRBD1	TRBJ1-2	-	TRBV14	TGTGCCAGCAGCCAAGATCTATCGGGGACAGGGGACCGTGGCTACACCTTC	CASSQDLSGTGDRGYTF
-	TRBJ1-6	-	TRBV5-1	TGCGCCAGCAGCTTGGAAGGACAGACAAGCTCCTATAATTCACCCCTCCACTTT	CASSLEGQTSSYNSPLHF
-	TRBJ1-4	-	TRBV2	TGTGCCAGCAGTGAAGGATCGGGCAGGGGAAGTGAAAAACTGTTTTTT	CASSEGSGRGSEKLFF
TRBD1	TRBJ1-3	-	TRBV5-1	TGCGTCAGCAGCCGGGACAGGACTGGAAACACCATATATTTT	CVSSRDRTGNTIYF
TRBD2	TRBJ2-2	-	TRBV7-2	TGTGCCAGCAGCTTAGTGGGGGCTAGCGGGGGATTCACCGGGGAGCTGTTTTTT	CASSLVGASGGFTGELFF
TRBD1	TRBJ1-1	-	TRBV30	TGTGCCTGGAGTGTAAAAGCCCCCAGGGGGATTACTGAAGCTTTCTTT	CAWSVKAPRGITEAFF
TRBD1	TRBJ1-2	-	TRBV10-3	TGTGCCATCAGTCTTGACAGGGATGGCTACACCTTC	CAISLDRDGYTF
TRBD2	TRBJ2-7	-	TRBV11-2	TGTGCCAGCAGCTGGACTAGCGGGGGTACGAACGAGCAGTACTTC	CASSWTSGGTNEQYF
-	TRBJ2-7	few	TRBV6-2/TRBV6-3	TGTGCCAGCAGTACGAGCTCCTACGAGCAGTACTTC	CASSTSSYEQYF
TRBD2	TRBJ2-1	few	TRBV18	TGTGCCAGCTCACCGGGGACTAGCGGGACCAATGAGCAGTTCTTC	CASSPGTSGTNEQFF
TRBD2	TRBJ2-2	-	TRBV15	TGTGCCACCAGCAGAGATACTAGCGGGTACACCGGGGAGCTGTTTTTT	CATSRDTSGYTGELFF
TRBD1	TRBJ1-2	-	TRBV28	TGTGCCAACCAAGACAGGGTAACGAATGGCTACACCTTC	CANQDRVTNGYTF
-	TRBJ1-4	-	TRBV19	TGTGCCAGTAGTATACCGGCAGGGGACAATGAAAAACTGTTTTTT	CASSIPAGDNEKLFF
-	TRBJ2-1	few	TRBV7-8	TGTGCCAGCAGCACCGTCCCGGGAGTTGCCAATGAGCAGTTCTTC	CASSTVPGVANEQFF
-	TRBJ1-1	-	TRBV6-5	TGTGCCAGTGCTGACAGGCAGAACACTGAAGCTTTCTTT	CASADRQNTEAFF
-	TRBJ1-2	-	TRBV19	TGTGCCAGTAGTATAAACCGCTCCCCGGGGGGAGCTAACTATGGCTACACCTTC	CASSINRSPGGANYGYTF
TRBD2	TRBJ2-1	-	TRBV28	TGTGCCAGCAGTTTATGGGCTAGCGGGAGGTTTGAGCAGTTCTTC	CASSLWASGRFEQFF
-	TRBJ1-5	-	TRBV7-9	TGTGCCAGCAGCCCCCAGGGAAATCAGCCCCAGCATTTT	CASSPQGNQPQHF
-	TRBJ2-3	-	TRBV6-4	TGTGCCAGCAGTGACTCCGTGGGGGGTACGCAGTATTTT	CASSDSVGGTQYF
TRBD2	TRBJ2-1	-	TRBV7-3	TGTGCCAGCAGCTTAAGACTAGCGGACGTTAGTGAGCAGTTCTTC	CASSLRLADVSEQFF
TRBD2	TRBJ2-7	-	TRBV18	TGTGCCAGCTCAACCCGGGACAGGGGGCGCATGGGACTAGCGGGAGCCTGGGACGAGCAGTACTTC	CASSTRDRGRMGLAGAWDEQYF
-	TRBJ2-7	-	TRBV5-1	TGCGCCAGCAGCTTGGAGCAGGGAGGCTACGAGCAGTACTTC	CASSLEQGGYEQYF
-	TRBJ2-1	-	TRBV18	TGTGCCAGCTCACCGGCTAGCCTAGGGGAGCAGTTCTTC	CASSPASLGEQFF
TRBD1	TRBJ2-3	-	TRBV12-3/TRBV12-4	TGTGCCAGCTCCGACAGGGGGGCAGATACGCAGTATTTT	CASSDRGADTQYF
TRBD1	TRBJ1-3	-	TRBV4-2	TGTGCCAGCAGCCAAGTTCCTCCAGGGGGGAGAAACACCATATATTTT	CASSQVPPGGRNTIYF
-	TRBJ1-6	-	TRBV6-6	TGTGCCAGCAGTCTTATACCCCTTCAGGGCAGCAATTCACCCCTCCACTTT	CASSLIPLQGSNSPLHF
-	TRBJ2-7	-	TRBV29-1	TGCAGCGTTGAAACCACAGGGGGGGCCTACGAGCAGTACTTC	CSVETTGGAYEQYF
TRBD1	TRBJ2-2	-	TRBV2	TGTGCCAGCAGTGGGGACAGGGGAGGATCCGGGGAGCTGTTTTTT	CASSGDRGGSGELFF
-	TRBJ2-3	-	TRBV3-1/TRBV3-2	TGTGCCAGCAGCTTCGGGACTGATTGGGATACGCAGTATTTT	CASSFGTDWDTQYF
TRBD1	TRBJ2-7	-	TRBV30	TGTGCCTGGAGTAGGGGGCGAGGGGACGAGCAGTACTTC	CAWSRGRGDEQYF
-	TRBJ2-5	-	TRBV7-6	TGTGCCAGCAGCCCAAGGACAGCGAGGGGAGAGACCCAGTACTTC	CASSPRTARGETQYF
-	TRBJ2-7	-	TRBV7-2	TGTGCCAGCAGCTTAGATTGGAGCTCCTACGAGCAGTACTTC	CASSLDWSSYEQYF
TRBD1	TRBJ2-1	-	TRBV5-1	TGCGCCAGCAGCCCGGGTAGACAGGGCGAGCAGTTCTTC	CASSPGRQGEQFF
TRBD1	TRBJ1-3	-	TRBV29-1	TGCAGCGTTGACCTGACAGGGGGAAACACCATATATTTT	CSVDLTGGNTIYF
-	TRBJ2-1	-	TRBV11-2	TGTGCCAGCAGCTTAGATACGGGAAATTACAATGAGCAGTTCTTC	CASSLDTGNYNEQFF
TRBD2	TRBJ2-1	-	TRBV2	TGTGCCAGCACGAGCGGGGGGGCAAATGAGCAGTTCTTC	CASTSGGANEQFF